The 26 T cell receptor beta chains reported below all come from one sample, sequenced in a study of blood T cell repertoires in COVID-19. Some clones are missing from TCRdb's copy, which holds only in-frame ones; the method was immunoSEQ multiplex PCR. The sample carries almost 300,000 clones, roughly 86% recorded once. The sample comprised peripheral blood. The receptors here all came from a young woman with COVID-19, enrolled during active disease.

The chain joins TRBV3-1 (or the pseudogene TRBV3-2) to TRBJ2-4, with D maybe TRBD2 (5 bases). Per germline, CDR1 LGHDT and CDR2 YNNKEL (reference sequence). The ends were cut back, 5 bases at V and 0 bases at J, with 14 bases in the middle. The CDR3 totals 16 residues. The CDR3 sequence: CASSKRGQLAKNIQYF. The CDR3 DNA reads as TGTGCCAGCAGCAAAAGAGGGCAGCTAGCCAAAAACATTCAGTACTTC.

This clone has a single count. The chain joins TRBV5-1 to TRBJ2-1, with 9 bases identical to TRBD1. V lost 4 bases, J lost 9 bases, and 5 bases stayed unmatched. CDR3 length: 13 residues. Germline CDR1 reads SGHRS; CDR2 reads YFSETQ. In nucleotides, the CDR3 is TGCGCCAGCAGCCCATACAGGGGGCCTGAGCAGTTCTTC. This translates into CASSPYRGPEQFF.

V usage is TRBV12-3 or TRBV12-4 and J usage is TRBJ1-1, with D possibly being TRBD1 (5 bases). V was shortened by 7 bases and J by 10 bases, with 16 bases between the two germline ends. CDR3 length equals 12 residues. CDR3 region: CASTSSQVVAFF. The CDR3 bases are TGTGCCAGCACCTCATCACAGGTGGTAGCTTTCTTT.

In nucleotides, the CDR3 is TGCAGCGTTGAAGTTGGCAGGGCTAGCGAGCAGTACTTC. It specifies CSVEVGRASEQYF. V and J are TRBV29-1 and TRBJ2-7, with D possibly being TRBD1 (5 bases). The ends were cut back, 1 base at V and 6 bases at J, with 13 bases in the middle. Germline loops: CDR1 SQVTM, CDR2 ANQGSEA. The CDR3 consists of 13 residues.

The chain carries TRBV28 and TRBJ1-4; 7 bases match TRBD1. Germline V CDR1 and CDR2: MDHEN, SYDVKM. V shed 5 bases, J shed 5 bases, and the junction held 5 bases outside the gene matches. The CDR3 is 14 residues long. The CDR3 nucleotides read TGTGCCAGCAGTCCGGGGACAGTGAATGAAAAACTGTTTTTT. Translation: CASSPGTVNEKLFF.

The chain employs TRBV28 and TRBJ2-5; D unresolved. The CDR3 covers 13 residues. The germline V and J ends were trimmed by 2 bases and 5 bases, with 9 bases remaining between them. Germline values: CDR1 MDHEN, CDR2 SYDVKM. CDR3 bases: TGTGCCAGCAGTTTAGGAGTCGAGGAGACCCAGTACTTC. The encoded protein is CASSLGVEETQYF.

This clone was recorded once. DNA of the CDR3: TGTGCCAGTAGTTACAGGGTCTCTGGGGCCAACGTCCTGACTTTC. Translation gives CASSYRVSGANVLTF. The chain recombines TRBV19 with TRBJ2-6, with D possibly TRBD1 on 6 matching bases. The CDR3 length is 15 residues. In germline, CDR1 is LNHDA, CDR2 SQIVND (reference sequence). Trimming took off 5 bases at V and 0 bases at J, with 8 bases between the two ends. The full variable domain, completed using reference TRBV19 and TRBJ2-6, is DGGITQSPKYLFRKEGQNVTLSCEQNLNHDAMYWYRQDPGQGLRLIYYSQIVNDFQKGDIAEGYSVSREKKESFPLTVTSAQKNPTAFYLCASSYRVSGANVLTFGAGSRLTVL.

The CDR3 coding sequence is TGTGCCAGCAGTCCCCTAGCGGGGGTTGCGCAGTATTTT. Translation gives CASSPLAGVAQYF. This chain links TRBV12-3 or TRBV12-4 with TRBJ2-3; 10 bases align to TRBD2. Trimming cost V 5 bases and J 10 bases; bases outside gene matches: 6. There are 13 residues in the CDR3.

This rearrangement joins TRBV18 to TRBJ2-7, with D hard to call. Germline CDR1 KGHSH, CDR2 LQKENI. V was shortened by 1 base and J by 5 bases, with 15 bases between the two germline ends. This CDR3 is built from 15 residues. Here the CDR3 reads CASSPLAVGMDEQYF. The CDR3 DNA follows: TGTGCCAGCTCACCACTAGCAGTTGGAATGGACGAGCAGTACTTC.

The chain couples TRBV28 to TRBJ1-6; possibly TRBD1 for D (5 bases). The V gene's germline CDR1 is MDHEN and CDR2 SYDVKM. The CDR3 sequence is 13 residues long. V shed 3 bases and J shed 9 bases, with 9 bases lying between them. CDR3 bases: TGTGCCAGCAGTTTCCAGGGAGGTTCACCCCTCCACTTT. This gives the protein CASSFQGGSPLHF.

The rearrangement joins TRBV12-3 or TRBV12-4 to TRBJ2-5; possibly TRBD1 for D (6 bases). The CDR3 runs to 13 residues. Trimming stripped 8 bases from V and 0 bases from J, with 10 bases between. The CDR3 region has the DNA TGTGCCAGCCTGGACAGCCACCAAGAGACCCAGTACTTC. As protein: CASLDSHQETQYF.

The chain couples TRBV15 to TRBJ2-7; D remains ambiguous. Germline V lookup: CDR1 LNHNV, CDR2 YYDKDF (reference sequence). V was shortened by 1 base and J by 5 bases, with 15 bases between the two germline ends. This CDR3 has 15 amino acids. CDR3 DNA: TGTGCCACCAGCAGAGTCGCGCAGGCTCGTGACGAGCAGTACTTC. Its protein is CATSRVAQARDEQYF.

The genes are TRBV7-8 and TRBJ2-2, with a weak D call TRBD1 (5 bases). Germline V gives CDR1 SGHVS, CDR2 FQNEAQ. The CDR3 consists of 18 residues. The V end lost 5 bases, the J end lost 6 bases, and 25 bases lay between the germline ends. The CDR3 spells CASSQGLRGRSGSGELFF. The CDR3 DNA reads as TGTGCCAGCAGCCAAGGGTTAAGGGGCAGGTCCGGTTCCGGGGAGCTGTTTTTT.

This clone has just a few counts. The chain couples TRBV19 to TRBJ2-5, with D uncertain. V lost 3 bases and J 2 bases, leaving 7 bases between the germline ends. The CDR3 is 13 amino acids. Germline assignment: CDR1 LNHDA and CDR2 SQIVND (reference sequence). The CDR3 reads CASSMYSQETQYF. The DNA of the CDR3 is TGTGCCAGTAGTATGTACTCGCAAGAGACCCAGTACTTC.

The chain couples TRBV14 to TRBJ2-6; maybe TRBD2 (6 bases). Germline V CDR1 and CDR2: SGHDN, FVKESK. Trimming pared 3 bases from V and 4 bases from J, leaving 10 bases between. The CDR3 consists of 15 residues. The CDR3 protein is CASSQGGPGANVLTF. The DNA for the CDR3 is TGTGCCAGCAGCCAGGGGGGTCCCGGGGCCAACGTCCTGACTTTC.

V usage is TRBV5-5 and J usage is TRBJ2-7; weak D call: TRBD1 (8 bases). Trimming pared 4 bases from V and 6 bases from J, leaving 17 bases between. The CDR3 totals 14 residues. Per germline, CDR1 SGHKS and CDR2 YYEKEE (reference sequence). The CDR3: CASSQGAGVIEQYF. In DNA, the CDR3 is TGTGCCAGCAGCCAGGGGGCGGGGGTAATCGAGCAGTACTTC.

The V gene is TRBV12-3 or TRBV12-4, the J gene TRBJ2-5; D might be TRBD1 (5 bases). The V and J ends lost 4 bases and 4 bases respectively, with 10 bases between them. The CDR3 has 13 residues. DNA for the CDR3: TGTGCCAGCAGTTCAGGGCCGGGAGAGACCCAGTACTTC. The encoded protein is CASSSGPGETQYF.

The chain is built from TRBV29-1 and TRBJ2-7, with no clear D. This CDR3 comprises 12 residues. Deletions cut 4 bases from V and 0 bases from J, with 7 bases between. CDR1 and CDR2 from the germline V gene are SQVTM and ANQGSEA. The CDR3 is CSVGQSSYEQYF. Written as DNA, the CDR3 is TGCAGCGTTGGGCAGTCCTCCTACGAGCAGTACTTC.

V gene TRBV5-6 combines with J gene TRBJ2-5; 8 bases map to TRBD1. Germline V CDR1 and CDR2: SGHDT, YYEEEE. Losses at the gene ends were 3 bases for V and 1 base for J; bases not matched to a gene: 2. This CDR3 spans 14 amino acids. The CDR3 DNA sequence: TGTGCCAGCAGCTCAGGGACAGGCCAAGAGACCCAGTACTTC. It translates to CASSSGTGQETQYF.

The chain has TRBV10-2 and TRBJ1-4, with D tentatively TRBD1 (6 bases). The germline gives CDR1 WSHSY, CDR2 SAAADI. With 10 bases removed from V and 0 bases from J, the gap between germline ends came to 18 bases. The CDR3 runs to 16 residues. CDR3 DNA sequence: TGCGCCACCGCAGGAGGCAGGGGTGCAACTAATGAAAAACTGTTTTTT. Its protein product is CATAGGRGATNEKLFF.

The V gene is TRBV19, the J gene TRBJ2-3, with 7 bases fitting TRBD1. The CDR3 length is 15 residues. Germline V lookup: CDR1 LNHDA, CDR2 SQIVND (reference sequence). V lost 3 bases and J lost 2; bases outside the gene matches: 5. In DNA form, the CDR3 reads TGTGCCAGTAGTATCGGGACAGCCAACACAGATACGCAGTATTTT. This sequence encodes CASSIGTANTDTQYF. Combining the CDR3 with reference TRBV19 and TRBJ2-3 gives the whole variable domain DGGITQSPKYLFRKEGQNVTLSCEQNLNHDAMYWYRQDPGQGLRLIYYSQIVNDFQKGDIAEGYSVSREKKESFPLTVTSAQKNPTAFYLCASSIGTANTDTQYFGPGTRLTVL.

CDR3 DNA: TGTGCCAGCAGCTGGACGGGGGGGAACACTGAAGCTTTCTTT. The encoded protein is CASSWTGGNTEAFF. The chain employs TRBV11-2 and TRBJ1-1, with D possibly TRBD1 on 5 matching bases. Germline lookup yields CDR1 SGHAT and CDR2 FQNNGV. The CDR3 has 14 residues. Trimming took 4 bases from V and 1 from J, leaving 10 bases between them.

This clone was detected only a few times. As DNA, the CDR3 is TGTGCCAGCAGCTCCCGAGACTTCGTGGCTTTCTTT. As protein: CASSSRDFVAFF. The chain has TRBV7-9 and TRBJ1-1; no clear D gene. The CDR3 covers 12 residues. Between the trimmed V and J ends, which lost 4 bases and 11 bases, there was a span of 14 bases. Germline assignment: CDR1 SEHNR and CDR2 FQNEAQ (reference sequence).

This clone appeared many times. Other DNA variants within this sample encode the same CDR3. The chain uses TRBV2 and TRBJ1-5, with D possibly being TRBD1 (5 bases). Germline assignment: CDR1 SNHLY and CDR2 FYNNEI. The V gene lost 1 base and the J gene lost 6 bases, with 7 bases spanning the gap. The CDR3 totals 13 residues. In DNA, the CDR3 is TGTGCCAGCAGTGAAGAGGGGATTCAGCCCCAGCATTTT. This encodes CASSEEGIQPQHF.

This clone was found once. The rearrangement joins TRBV1 to TRBJ1-1. TRBV1 is deemed a pseudogene. This CDR3 region has 14 residues. The CDR3 nucleotides read TGCACCACCAGGGGTGCGGGGCGGGAGACTGAAGCTTTCTTT. Translation gives CTTRGAGRETEAFF.

V usage is TRBV6-5 and J usage is TRBJ1-1; D ambiguous. V was pared by 0 bases and J by 4 bases, with 9 bases between. Germline CDR1 MNHEY, CDR2 SVGAGI. The CDR3 is made up of 14 amino acids. The CDR3 sequence: CASSYSVRGTEAFF. The DNA for the CDR3 is TGTGCCAGCAGTTACTCTGTACGGGGCACTGAAGCTTTCTTT.